The clone carrying this T cell receptor (beta chain) was seen ten or more times. The CDR3 runs to 12 residues. CDR1 and CDR2 from the germline V gene are SQVTM and ANQGSEA. V lost 6 bases, J lost 6 bases, and 7 bases stayed unmatched. The TCR beta CDR3 regions underwent amplification using RNA transcripts as the source. HTBI primers were employed in a first-round RT-PCR of the TCR CDR3. TCRdb re-derived calls from the multiplex PCR reads in MiXCR, one entry per CDR3 protein. Among around 350,000 distinct CDR3 sequences listed, roughly 19% were seen once. The entry originates in a study of T cells in Graves' hyperthyroidism and ophthalmopathy. Patients counted as stable if ophthalmopathy did not develop within 18 months.

This sequence was found in a woman in her late teens or twenties with Graves' hyperthyroidism. This sequence joins TRBV29-1 and TRBJ1-1; 7 bases align to TRBD1. The source material was blood. The CDR3 DNA reads as TGCAGCGTGCGACAGGGAACATCTGAAGCTTTCTTT. As protein: CSVRQGTSEAFF.